This T cell receptor beta chain emerged from a study of cytomegalovirus exposure and HLA in healthy donors. General study points: Cytomegalovirus association was listed for roughly 160 TCR beta chains.

With 60 Vbeta and 13 Jbeta primers, the PCR was carried out. The method was immunoSEQ multiplex PCR; TCRdb's version includes in-frame clones alone and lacks a portion of them. This sample has approximately 160,000 clones, with around 68% found just once. This clone has just a few counts. Its antigen is not known. Trimming cost V 7 bases and J 8 bases, with 9 bases left between them. This CDR3 is 10 amino acids long. Looked up from germline, CDR1 is SQVTM and CDR2 is ANQGSEA. Sequencing used PBMCs. This chain uses TRBV29-1 with TRBJ2-1, with D unclear. The TCR originated in a man aged 45-60 years in good health and CMV-seronegative. The CDR3 DNA is TGCAGCGATGAGCGCGATGAGCAGTTCTTC. It codes for CSDERDEQFF.